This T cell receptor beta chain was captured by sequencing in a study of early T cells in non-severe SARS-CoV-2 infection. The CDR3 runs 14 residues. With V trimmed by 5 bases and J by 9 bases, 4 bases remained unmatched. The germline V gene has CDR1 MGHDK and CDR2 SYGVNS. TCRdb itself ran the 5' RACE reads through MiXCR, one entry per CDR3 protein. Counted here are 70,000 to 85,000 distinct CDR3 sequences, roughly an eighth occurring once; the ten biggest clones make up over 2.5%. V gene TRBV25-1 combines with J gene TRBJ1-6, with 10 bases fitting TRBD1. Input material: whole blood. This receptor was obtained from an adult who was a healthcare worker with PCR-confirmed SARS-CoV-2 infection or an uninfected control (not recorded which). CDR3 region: CASSRQGAGSPLHF. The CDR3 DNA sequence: TGTGCCAGCAGTAGACAGGGGGCTGGTTCACCCCTCCACTTT.